Listed below are T cell receptor beta chains from one sample, sequenced in a study of blood T cell repertoires in COVID-19. Sequencing was performed with immunoSEQ multiplex PCR; in TCRdb, only in-frame clones are kept and a portion is missing. The sample includes a few hundred thousand clones, roughly 86% of them seen just once. Sequenced input: peripheral blood. The source is a woman in her twenties or thirties with COVID-19, enrolled during active disease. Each CDR3 is given without its conserved first and last residue.

TRBV5-1	ASSLSHGGQPLGYT
TRBV6-1	ASSDLRQGGETQY
TRBV6-6	ASRGPRDTILIQY
TRBV4-1	ASSLYYSNQPQH
TRBV10-3	AIRSHRAGNTIY
TRBV5-4	ASSWRTVRSDTQY
TRBV5-1	ASSQAEGYEQY
TRBV27	ASTPNRGVHGYT
TRBV18	ASSTGTGYNEQF
TRBV7-8	ASSPRTGPGLGAQY
TRBV6-1	ASSEEEGGGANVLT